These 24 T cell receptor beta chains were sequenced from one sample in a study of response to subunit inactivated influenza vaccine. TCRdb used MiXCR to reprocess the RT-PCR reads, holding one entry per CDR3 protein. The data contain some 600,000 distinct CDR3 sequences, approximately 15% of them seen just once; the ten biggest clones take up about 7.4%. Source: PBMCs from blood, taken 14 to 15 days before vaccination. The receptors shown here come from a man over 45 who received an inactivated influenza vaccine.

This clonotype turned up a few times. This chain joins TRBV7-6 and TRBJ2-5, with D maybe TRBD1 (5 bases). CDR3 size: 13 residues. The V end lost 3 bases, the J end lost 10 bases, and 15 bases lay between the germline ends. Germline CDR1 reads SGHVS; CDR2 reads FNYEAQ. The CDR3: CASSFARREDQYF. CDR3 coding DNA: TGTGCCAGCAGCTTCGCCCGCAGGGAAGACCAGTACTTC.

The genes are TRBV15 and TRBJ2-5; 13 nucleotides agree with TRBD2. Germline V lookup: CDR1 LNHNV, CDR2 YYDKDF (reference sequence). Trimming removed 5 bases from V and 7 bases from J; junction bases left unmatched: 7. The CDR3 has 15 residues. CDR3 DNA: TGTGCCACCAGCGAAGGGACTAGCGGGGTGGGGACCCAGTACTTC. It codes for CATSEGTSGVGTQYF.

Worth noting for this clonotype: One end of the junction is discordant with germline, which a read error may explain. CDR3 bases: TGCAGCGTAGAAGAGGGGGCTTTACGGGATGAGCAGTTCTTC. It translates to CSVEEGALRDEQFF. J is TRBJ2-1 and V is TRBV29-1; 7 bases map to TRBD1. Germline V lookup: CDR1 SQVTM, CDR2 ANQGSEA. The CDR3 runs 14 residues.

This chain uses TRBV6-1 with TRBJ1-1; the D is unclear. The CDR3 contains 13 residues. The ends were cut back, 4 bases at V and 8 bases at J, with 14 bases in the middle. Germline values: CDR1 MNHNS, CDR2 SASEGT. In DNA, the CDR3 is TGTGCCAGCAGTGCTTTGATTACAGACGAAGCTTTCTTT. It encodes CASSALITDEAFF.

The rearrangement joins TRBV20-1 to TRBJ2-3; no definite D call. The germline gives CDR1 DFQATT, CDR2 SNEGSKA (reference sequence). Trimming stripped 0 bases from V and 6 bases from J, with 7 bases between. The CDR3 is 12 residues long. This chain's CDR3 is CSARESPDTQYF. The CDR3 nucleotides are TGCAGTGCTAGAGAGTCACCTGATACGCAGTATTTT.

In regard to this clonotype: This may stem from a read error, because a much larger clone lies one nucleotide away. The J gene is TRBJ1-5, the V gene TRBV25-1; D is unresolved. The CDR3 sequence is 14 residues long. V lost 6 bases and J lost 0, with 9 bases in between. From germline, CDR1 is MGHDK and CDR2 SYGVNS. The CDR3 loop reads CASSLRNSNQPQHF. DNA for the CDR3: TGTGCCAGCAGCCTCAGGAATAGCAATCAGCCCCAGCATTTT.

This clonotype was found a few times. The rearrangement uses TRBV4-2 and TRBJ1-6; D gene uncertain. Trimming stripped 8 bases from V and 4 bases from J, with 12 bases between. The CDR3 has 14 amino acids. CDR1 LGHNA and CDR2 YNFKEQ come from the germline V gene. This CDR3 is CASGRAEYNSPLHF. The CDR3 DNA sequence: TGTGCCAGCGGCCGCGCGGAGTATAATTCACCCCTCCACTTT.

Here the CDR3 reads CASSPGLAPRDTQYF. CDR3 in DNA: TGCGCCAGCAGCCCGGGACTAGCGCCTCGGGATACGCAGTATTTT. V is TRBV5-1 and J is TRBJ2-3; 10 nucleotides match TRBD2. Germline loops: CDR1 SGHRS, CDR2 YFSETQ. The CDR3 is made up of 15 amino acids. V gave up 4 bases and J gave up 6 bases; unmatched junction bases: 8.

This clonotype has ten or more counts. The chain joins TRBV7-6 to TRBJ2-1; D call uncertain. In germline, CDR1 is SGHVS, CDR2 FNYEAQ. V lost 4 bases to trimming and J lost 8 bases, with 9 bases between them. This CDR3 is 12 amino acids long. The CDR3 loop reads CASSYRRDEQFF. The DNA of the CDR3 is TGTGCCAGCAGCTATCGAAGGGATGAGCAGTTCTTC.

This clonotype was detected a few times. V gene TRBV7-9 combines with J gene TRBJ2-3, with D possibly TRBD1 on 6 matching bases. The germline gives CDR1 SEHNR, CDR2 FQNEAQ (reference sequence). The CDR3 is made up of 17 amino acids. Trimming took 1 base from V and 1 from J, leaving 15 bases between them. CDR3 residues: CASSLGGPQPRTDTQYF. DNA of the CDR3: TGTGCCAGCAGCTTAGGGGGGCCCCAACCTCGCACAGATACGCAGTATTTT.

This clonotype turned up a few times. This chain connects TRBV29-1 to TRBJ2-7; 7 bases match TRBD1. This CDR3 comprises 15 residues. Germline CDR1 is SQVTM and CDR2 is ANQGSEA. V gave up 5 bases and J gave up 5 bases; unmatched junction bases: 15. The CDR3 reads CSVSGRQGFFHEQYF. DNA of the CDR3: TGCAGCGTTAGTGGGAGACAGGGCTTTTTCCACGAGCAGTACTTC.

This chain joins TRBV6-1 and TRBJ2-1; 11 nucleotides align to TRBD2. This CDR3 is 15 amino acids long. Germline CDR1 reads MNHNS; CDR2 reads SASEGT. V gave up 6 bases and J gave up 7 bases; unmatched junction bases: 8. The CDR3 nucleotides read TGTGCCAGCAGGATAGCGGGAGGGCCGTATAATGAGCAGTTCTTC. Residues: CASRIAGGPYNEQFF.

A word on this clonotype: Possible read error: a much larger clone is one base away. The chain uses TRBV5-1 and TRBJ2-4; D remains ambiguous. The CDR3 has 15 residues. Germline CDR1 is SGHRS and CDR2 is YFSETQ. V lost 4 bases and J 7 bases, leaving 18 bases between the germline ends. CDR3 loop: CASSQVLGWRNIQYF. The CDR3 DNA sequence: TGCGCCAGCAGCCAGGTCTTAGGTTGGCGGAACATTCAGTACTTC. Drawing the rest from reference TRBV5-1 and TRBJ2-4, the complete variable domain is KAGVTQTPRYLIKTRGQQVTLSCSPISGHRSVSWYQQTPGQGLQFLFEYFSETQRNKGNFPGRFSGRQFSNSRSEMNVSTLELGDSALYLCASSQVLGWRNIQYFGAGTRLSVL.

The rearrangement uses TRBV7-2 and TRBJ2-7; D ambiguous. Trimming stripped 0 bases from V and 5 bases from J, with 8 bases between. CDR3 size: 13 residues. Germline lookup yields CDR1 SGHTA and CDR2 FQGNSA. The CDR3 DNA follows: TGTGCCAGCAGCTTAGCTGCTTTCCACGAGCAGTACTTC. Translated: CASSLAAFHEQYF.

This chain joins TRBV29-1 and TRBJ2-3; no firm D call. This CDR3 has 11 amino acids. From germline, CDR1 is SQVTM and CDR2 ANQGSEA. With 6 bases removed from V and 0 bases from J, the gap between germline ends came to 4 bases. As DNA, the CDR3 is TGCAGCGTGCCGAGCACAGATACGCAGTATTTT. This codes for CSVPSTDTQYF.

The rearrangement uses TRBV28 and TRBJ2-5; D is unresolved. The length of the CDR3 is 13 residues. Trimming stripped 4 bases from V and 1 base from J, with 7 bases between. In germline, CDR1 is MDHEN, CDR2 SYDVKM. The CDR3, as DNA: TGTGCCAGCAGTTCATTTTCCCAAGAGACCCAGTACTTC. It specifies CASSSFSQETQYF.

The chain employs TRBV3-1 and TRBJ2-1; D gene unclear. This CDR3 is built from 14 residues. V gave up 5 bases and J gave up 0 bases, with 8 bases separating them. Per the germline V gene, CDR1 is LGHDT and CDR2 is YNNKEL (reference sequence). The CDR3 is CASSSTRSYNEQFF. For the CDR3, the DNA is TGTGCCAGCAGCTCCACCCGCTCCTACAATGAGCAGTTCTTC.

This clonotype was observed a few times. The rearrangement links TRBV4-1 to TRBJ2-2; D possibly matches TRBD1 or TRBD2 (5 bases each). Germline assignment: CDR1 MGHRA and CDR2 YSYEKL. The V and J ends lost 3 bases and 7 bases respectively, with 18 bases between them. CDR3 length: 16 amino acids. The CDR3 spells CASSQGPRGYLGELFF. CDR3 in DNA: TGCGCCAGCAGCCAGGGACCTCGGGGATATCTCGGGGAGCTGTTTTTT.

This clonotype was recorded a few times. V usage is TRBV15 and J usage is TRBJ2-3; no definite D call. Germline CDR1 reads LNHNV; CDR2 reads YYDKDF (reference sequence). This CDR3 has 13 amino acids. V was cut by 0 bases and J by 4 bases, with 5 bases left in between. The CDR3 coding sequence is TGTGCCACCAGCAGAGATCCGGCAGATACGCAGTATTTT. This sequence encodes CATSRDPADTQYF.

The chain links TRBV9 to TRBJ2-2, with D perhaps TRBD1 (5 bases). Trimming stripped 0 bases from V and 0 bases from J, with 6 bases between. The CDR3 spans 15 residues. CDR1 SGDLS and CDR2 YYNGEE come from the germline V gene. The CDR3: CASSVGTPNTGELFF. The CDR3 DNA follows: TGTGCCAGCAGCGTAGGGACACCGAACACCGGGGAGCTGTTTTTT.

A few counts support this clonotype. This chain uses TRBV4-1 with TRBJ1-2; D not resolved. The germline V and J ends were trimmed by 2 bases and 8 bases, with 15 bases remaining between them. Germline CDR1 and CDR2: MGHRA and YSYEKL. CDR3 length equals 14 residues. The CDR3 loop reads CASSQKATISGYTF. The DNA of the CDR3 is TGCGCCAGCAGCCAAAAGGCAACCATCTCAGGCTACACCTTC.

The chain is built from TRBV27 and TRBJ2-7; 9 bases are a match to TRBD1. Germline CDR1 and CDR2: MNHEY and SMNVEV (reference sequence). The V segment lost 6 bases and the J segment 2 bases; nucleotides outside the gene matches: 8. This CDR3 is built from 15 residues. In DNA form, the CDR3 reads TGTGCCAGCAGCCACGTGGGACAGGGCGCCTACGAGCAGTACTTC. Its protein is CASSHVGQGAYEQYF.

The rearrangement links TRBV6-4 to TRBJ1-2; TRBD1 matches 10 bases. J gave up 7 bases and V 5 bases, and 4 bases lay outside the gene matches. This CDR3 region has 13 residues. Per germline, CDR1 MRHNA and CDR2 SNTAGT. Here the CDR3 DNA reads TGTGCCAGCAGTCCTTGGACAGGGGGTGGCTACACCTTC. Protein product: CASSPWTGGGYTF.

DNA for the CDR3: TGCGCCAGCAGCTTGGAACTAGCGGGGGCCAATCAGTACTTC. This encodes CASSLELAGANQYF. The chain couples TRBV5-1 to TRBJ2-7; 11 bases line up with TRBD2. CDR1 and CDR2 from the germline V gene are SGHRS and YFSETQ. The CDR3 has 14 residues. J was trimmed by 10 bases and V by 0 bases; bases with no gene match: 6. Complete variable domain (other parts from reference TRBV5-1 and TRBJ2-7): KAGVTQTPRYLIKTRGQQVTLSCSPISGHRSVSWYQQTPGQGLQFLFEYFSETQRNKGNFPGRFSGRQFSNSRSEMNVSTLELGDSALYLCASSLELAGANQYFGPGTRLTVT.